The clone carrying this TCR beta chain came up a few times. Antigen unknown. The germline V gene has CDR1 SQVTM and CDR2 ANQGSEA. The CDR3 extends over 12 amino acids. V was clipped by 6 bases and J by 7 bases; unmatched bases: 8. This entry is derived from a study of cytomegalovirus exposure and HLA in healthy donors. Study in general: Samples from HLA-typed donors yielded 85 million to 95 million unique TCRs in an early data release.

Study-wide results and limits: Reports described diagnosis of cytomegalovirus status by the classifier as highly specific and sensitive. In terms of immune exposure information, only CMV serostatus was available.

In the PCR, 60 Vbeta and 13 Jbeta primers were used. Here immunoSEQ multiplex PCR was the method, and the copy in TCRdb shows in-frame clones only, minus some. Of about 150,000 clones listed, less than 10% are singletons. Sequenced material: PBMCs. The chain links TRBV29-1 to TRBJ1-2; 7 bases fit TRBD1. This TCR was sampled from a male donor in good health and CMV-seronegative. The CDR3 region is CSVATGPSGYTF. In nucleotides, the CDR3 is TGCAGCGTGGCGACAGGGCCAAGTGGCTACACCTTC.